The rows below give T cell receptor beta chains drawn from one sample of a study of vaccination and CD4 T cells after COVID-19. TCRdb re-called the PCR reads through MiXCR, storing one row per CDR3 protein. The sample includes over 9,000 distinct CDR3 sequences, roughly a third of them seen just once. Their cognate antigens are unknown. Sample: CD4+ T cells from blood, cultured in vitro. These receptors originate from a human donor in good health. CDR3s include the opening cysteine and the closing phenylalanine or tryptophan. D genes are given only for firm matches. Clone size is given for some rows only: seen once, a few or many times, or a class if the clone is expanded.

V gene: TRBV20-1
D gene: TRBD2
J gene: TRBJ2-1
clone size: few
CDR3 DNA: TGCAGTGCTCTAGCGGGGACCTACAATGAGCAGTTCTTC
CDR3 protein: CSALAGTYNEQFF

V gene: TRBV27
D gene: NA
J gene: TRBJ2-7
clone size: NA
CDR3 DNA: TGTGCCAGCAGTTTGTCGAGGGAGTATCGGGAGCAGTACTTC
CDR3 protein: CASSLSREYREQYF

V gene: TRBV27
D gene: NA
J gene: TRBJ2-1
clone size: NA
CDR3 DNA: TGTGCCAGCAGTTTTCTCAGGGATGAGCAGTTCTTC
CDR3 protein: CASSFLRDEQFF

V gene: TRBV5-4
D gene: NA
J gene: TRBJ2-3
clone size: NA
CDR3 DNA: TGTGCCAGCAGCCGGAGGGGGGCCACAGATACGCAGTATTTT
CDR3 protein: CASSRRGATDTQYF

V gene: TRBV5-4
D gene: NA
J gene: TRBJ2-3
clone size: NA
CDR3 DNA: TGTGCCAGCAGCAGCCCGCGGGAAGATACGCAGTATTTT
CDR3 protein: CASSSPREDTQYF

V gene: TRBV7-9
D gene: NA
J gene: TRBJ2-7
clone size: medium-sized
CDR3 DNA: TGTGCCAGCAGCCCCAAGGGCCCTTACGAGCAGTACTTC
CDR3 protein: CASSPKGPYEQYF

V gene: TRBV29-1
D gene: NA
J gene: TRBJ1-2
clone size: few
CDR3 DNA: TGCAGCGCCGGGCCCTATCGGGGCTACACCTTC
CDR3 protein: CSAGPYRGYTF

V gene: TRBV21-1
D gene: NA
J gene: TRBJ2-3
clone size: medium-sized
CDR3 DNA: TGTGCCAGCAGCAAAGCGGAGCCGAGGACAGGGAAAGCAGATACGCAGTATTTT
CDR3 protein: CASSKAEPRTGKADTQYF

V gene: TRBV24-1
D gene: TRBD1
J gene: TRBJ2-3
clone size: NA
CDR3 DNA: TGTGCCACCAGTGACCGGGACTCCGGGACAGGGAATTCGGATACGCAGTATTTT
CDR3 protein: CATSDRDSGTGNSDTQYF

V gene: TRBV20-1
D gene: NA
J gene: TRBJ1-2
clone size: NA
CDR3 DNA: TGCAGTGCTTACCCCGGTGAGGGCGGGGGTGGCTACACCTTC
CDR3 protein: CSAYPGEGGGGYTF

V gene: TRBV20-1
D gene: NA
J gene: TRBJ2-3
clone size: NA
CDR3 DNA: TGCAGTGCTAGAGATGTTAGCTACTCGGATACGCAGTATTTT
CDR3 protein: CSARDVSYSDTQYF

V gene: TRBV11-3
D gene: NA
J gene: TRBJ2-7
clone size: few
CDR3 DNA: TGTGCCAGCAGCTCAAACGGCTACGAGCAGTACTTC
CDR3 protein: CASSSNGYEQYF

V gene: TRBV28
D gene: TRBD2
J gene: TRBJ2-1
clone size: NA
CDR3 DNA: TGTGCCAGCAGTTTGACTAGCTACAACAATGAGCAGTTCTTC
CDR3 protein: CASSLTSYNNEQFF

V gene: TRBV10-3
D gene: NA
J gene: TRBJ1-6
clone size: few
CDR3 DNA: TGTGCCATCAGTGAGAGGGCATCAAGCTCCTATAATTCACCCCTCCACTTT
CDR3 protein: CAISERASSSYNSPLHF

V gene: TRBV27
D gene: NA
J gene: TRBJ1-2
clone size: NA
CDR3 DNA: TGTGCCAGCAGTTTAGCCGGGACAAACTTTGTAGGAGGCTACACCTTC
CDR3 protein: CASSLAGTNFVGGYTF

V gene: TRBV6-1
D gene: NA
J gene: TRBJ1-1
clone size: NA
CDR3 DNA: TGTGCTATCATAGACTCTGAAGCTTTCTTT
CDR3 protein: CAIIDSEAFF

V gene: TRBV7-2
D gene: TRBD2
J gene: TRBJ2-2
clone size: few
CDR3 DNA: TGTGCCAGCAGCCCCCCCTTCGGGCGGGAGCACACCGGGGAGCTGTTTTTT
CDR3 protein: CASSPPFGREHTGELFF

V gene: TRBV6-1
D gene: NA
J gene: TRBJ1-2
clone size: few
CDR3 DNA: TGTGCCAGCAGCGGGGGTGGTGGGGACAATCTATGGGACTACACCTTC
CDR3 protein: CASSGGGGDNLWDYTF

V gene: TRBV30
D gene: TRBD1
J gene: TRBJ1-6
clone size: NA
CDR3 DNA: TGTGCCTGGATCAGGGGGGGATCCTATAATTCACCCCTCCACTTT
CDR3 protein: CAWIRGGSYNSPLHF

V gene: TRBV28
D gene: NA
J gene: TRBJ1-3
clone size: NA
CDR3 DNA: TGTGCCAGCAGCCTTACAGCAGGAAACACCATATATTTT
CDR3 protein: CASSLTAGNTIYF

V gene: TRBV6-2/TRBV6-3
D gene: TRBD1
J gene: TRBJ2-7
clone size: once
CDR3 DNA: TGTGCCAGCAGGGACAGGTTCTACGAGCAGTACTTC
CDR3 protein: CASRDRFYEQYF

V gene: TRBV6-2/TRBV6-3
D gene: NA
J gene: TRBJ1-6
clone size: NA
CDR3 DNA: TGTGCCAGCAGTTACGAGGACAAGAATAATTCACCCCTCCACTTT
CDR3 protein: CASSYEDKNNSPLHF

V gene: TRBV6-5
D gene: TRBD2
J gene: TRBJ2-3
clone size: few
CDR3 DNA: TGTGCCAGCAGTTACCCTCTGGACGGGAGGGAACGCTATCATACGCAGTATTTT
CDR3 protein: CASSYPLDGRERYHTQYF

V gene: TRBV7-9
D gene: NA
J gene: TRBJ2-1
clone size: NA
CDR3 DNA: TGTGCCAGCCCCAAGCTGATGGGCCACAATGAGCAGTTCTTC
CDR3 protein: CASPKLMGHNEQFF

V gene: TRBV7-2
D gene: NA
J gene: TRBJ2-1
clone size: NA
CDR3 DNA: TGTGCCAGCAGCTTAGCGCGGAACGGGGATGAGCAGTTCTTC
CDR3 protein: CASSLARNGDEQFF

V gene: TRBV6-5
D gene: NA
J gene: TRBJ2-7
clone size: NA
CDR3 DNA: TGTGCCAGCAGTTCCCGTGGTGCGGAAGGGAACTACGAGCAGTACTTC
CDR3 protein: CASSSRGAEGNYEQYF

V gene: TRBV7-2
D gene: NA
J gene: TRBJ2-1
clone size: NA
CDR3 DNA: TGTGCCAGCAGCCCAGTGGGCAGGCCCCCCTACAATGAGCAGTTCTTC
CDR3 protein: CASSPVGRPPYNEQFF

V gene: TRBV6-1
D gene: NA
J gene: TRBJ1-2
clone size: medium-sized
CDR3 DNA: TGTGCCAGCAGTGATCGGGGCAACTATGGCTACACCTTC
CDR3 protein: CASSDRGNYGYTF

V gene: TRBV5-8
D gene: TRBD1
J gene: TRBJ1-1
clone size: NA
CDR3 DNA: TGTGCCAGCAGCCCTAGGGACAGGGCCAGGACTGAAGCTTTCTTT
CDR3 protein: CASSPRDRARTEAFF

V gene: TRBV27
D gene: NA
J gene: TRBJ2-7
clone size: hyperexpanded
CDR3 DNA: TGTGCCAGCAGTTTAAAACCCCTGAACGAGCAGTACTTC
CDR3 protein: CASSLKPLNEQYF

V gene: TRBV7-6
D gene: NA
J gene: TRBJ2-3
clone size: few
CDR3 DNA: TGTGCCAGCAGCTTAGCCAGGGAGGCTACGCAGTATTTT
CDR3 protein: CASSLAREATQYF

V gene: TRBV28
D gene: TRBD1
J gene: TRBJ2-5
clone size: NA
CDR3 DNA: TGTGCCAGCAAAACGACAGGGGGAGAGACCCAGTACTTC
CDR3 protein: CASKTTGGETQYF

V gene: TRBV4-3
D gene: NA
J gene: TRBJ2-1
clone size: NA
CDR3 DNA: TGCGCCAGCAGCCAAGAGGGCTGGGACAATGAGCAGTTCTTC
CDR3 protein: CASSQEGWDNEQFF

V gene: TRBV7-2
D gene: NA
J gene: TRBJ2-3
clone size: few
CDR3 DNA: TGTGCCAGCAGCGCCTTCTTCACAGATACGCAGTATTTT
CDR3 protein: CASSAFFTDTQYF

V gene: TRBV6-1
D gene: NA
J gene: TRBJ1-3
clone size: NA
CDR3 DNA: TGTGCCAGCAGTGAAGCGGTTCTGAGAGGGACCATACATTTT
CDR3 protein: CASSEAVLRGTIHF

V gene: TRBV20-1
D gene: NA
J gene: TRBJ2-1
clone size: few
CDR3 DNA: TGCAGTGCTAGCGGGATGTCCTACAATGAGCAGTTCTTC
CDR3 protein: CSASGMSYNEQFF

V gene: TRBV7-2
D gene: TRBD2
J gene: TRBJ2-3
clone size: NA
CDR3 DNA: TGTGCCAGCAGCCATCCCACGTCTAGCGGGAGCACAGATACGCAGTATTTT
CDR3 protein: CASSHPTSSGSTDTQYF

V gene: TRBV19
D gene: NA
J gene: TRBJ2-7
clone size: few
CDR3 DNA: TGTGCCAGTAGTATAACTCGGCGCCAGGCCACCGAGCAGTACTTC
CDR3 protein: CASSITRRQATEQYF

V gene: TRBV5-6
D gene: NA
J gene: TRBJ1-1
clone size: NA
CDR3 DNA: TGTGCCAGCAGTCGGCAGGGGCCAGAAGCTTTCTTT
CDR3 protein: CASSRQGPEAFF

V gene: TRBV7-9
D gene: TRBD1
J gene: TRBJ1-1
clone size: few
CDR3 DNA: TGTGCCAGCAGCTTGGACAGGGGGGGCACTGAAGCTTTCTTT
CDR3 protein: CASSLDRGGTEAFF

V gene: TRBV24-1
D gene: NA
J gene: TRBJ2-3
clone size: NA
CDR3 DNA: TGTGCCACCAGTGATCAGTTGGGAATGACAGATACGCAGTATTTT
CDR3 protein: CATSDQLGMTDTQYF

V gene: TRBV29-1
D gene: TRBD1
J gene: TRBJ2-5
clone size: NA
CDR3 DNA: TGCAGCGTCGTCACAGGGGCAGAGACCCAGTACTTC
CDR3 protein: CSVVTGAETQYF

V gene: TRBV18
D gene: NA
J gene: TRBJ1-1
clone size: NA
CDR3 DNA: TGTGCCAGCTCAGCGACACCGAACACTGAAGCTTTCTTT
CDR3 protein: CASSATPNTEAFF

V gene: TRBV6-1
D gene: NA
J gene: TRBJ1-1
clone size: medium-sized
CDR3 DNA: TGTGCCAGCAGTGGAGGGTCAGGGGACACTGAAGCTTTCTTT
CDR3 protein: CASSGGSGDTEAFF

V gene: TRBV6-1
D gene: NA
J gene: TRBJ2-2
clone size: NA
CDR3 DNA: TGTGCCAGCAGCCCGACTAGGACCACCGGGGAGCTGTTTTTT
CDR3 protein: CASSPTRTTGELFF

V gene: TRBV7-3
D gene: NA
J gene: TRBJ2-1
clone size: NA
CDR3 DNA: TGTGCCAGCAGCTTACGGACTAACGATCTTTACAATGAGCAGTTCTTC
CDR3 protein: CASSLRTNDLYNEQFF

V gene: TRBV19
D gene: TRBD1
J gene: TRBJ1-1
clone size: NA
CDR3 DNA: TGTGCCAGTAGTATGGGACAGGGCTACACTGAAGCTTTCTTT
CDR3 protein: CASSMGQGYTEAFF

V gene: TRBV4-2
D gene: NA
J gene: TRBJ1-3
clone size: NA
CDR3 DNA: TGTGCCAGCAGCCAAGACTGGAGCTCTGGAAACACCATATATTTT
CDR3 protein: CASSQDWSSGNTIYF

V gene: TRBV19
D gene: TRBD1
J gene: TRBJ2-5
clone size: NA
CDR3 DNA: TGTGCCAGTAGTATTTCCGTTGGGACAGGGGAGACCCAGTACTTC
CDR3 protein: CASSISVGTGETQYF

V gene: TRBV29-1
D gene: NA
J gene: TRBJ2-5
clone size: NA
CDR3 DNA: TGCAGCGTTAGGGACGGAGAAGAGACCCAGTACTTC
CDR3 protein: CSVRDGEETQYF

V gene: TRBV7-3
D gene: TRBD2
J gene: TRBJ2-3
clone size: few
CDR3 DNA: TGTGCCAGCAGCCTCCCGGGACTAGCGGGGGCAAGCACAGATACGCAGTATTTT
CDR3 protein: CASSLPGLAGASTDTQYF

V gene: TRBV14
D gene: TRBD2
J gene: TRBJ2-2
clone size: NA
CDR3 DNA: TGTGCCAGCAGCCGAATAGCGGGGATCGGGGAGCTGTTTTTT
CDR3 protein: CASSRIAGIGELFF

V gene: TRBV19
D gene: NA
J gene: TRBJ1-1
clone size: few
CDR3 DNA: TGTGCCAGTACTGGCAGGACGAACACTGAAGCTTTCTTT
CDR3 protein: CASTGRTNTEAFF

V gene: TRBV6-2/TRBV6-3
D gene: NA
J gene: TRBJ2-7
clone size: NA
CDR3 DNA: TGTGCCAGCAGTTACCCTAGAGCGGGTGAATACGAGCAGTACTTC
CDR3 protein: CASSYPRAGEYEQYF

V gene: TRBV19
D gene: TRBD2
J gene: TRBJ2-1
clone size: NA
CDR3 DNA: TGTGCCAGTAGTCCGACGTCTGGCGGGAGGGCCGTTGAGCAGTTCTTC
CDR3 protein: CASSPTSGGRAVEQFF

V gene: TRBV15
D gene: TRBD1
J gene: TRBJ1-1
clone size: NA
CDR3 DNA: TGTGCCACCAGCTACCCGACAGGGTCAAACCCTGAAGCTTTCTTT
CDR3 protein: CATSYPTGSNPEAFF

V gene: TRBV6-2/TRBV6-3
D gene: TRBD1
J gene: TRBJ1-5
clone size: few
CDR3 DNA: TGTGCCAGCAGAACTTTGGGACAGCCTAATCAGCCCCAGCATTTT
CDR3 protein: CASRTLGQPNQPQHF

V gene: TRBV6-2/TRBV6-3
D gene: NA
J gene: TRBJ1-5
clone size: few
CDR3 DNA: TGTGCCAGCAGTACTAGCAATCAGCCCCAGCATTTT
CDR3 protein: CASSTSNQPQHF

V gene: TRBV5-1
D gene: NA
J gene: TRBJ2-1
clone size: NA
CDR3 DNA: TGCGCCAGCAGCTTGGAACAGCGCAGCTCCTACAATGAGCAGTTCTTC
CDR3 protein: CASSLEQRSSYNEQFF